Reported below is one T cell receptor (beta chain). In the study's own analysis: Counts of nucleated cells, estimated from reference gene primer amplification, were obtained. Using immunoSEQ multiplex PCR, the repertoire was profiled, and TCRdb retains in-frame clones only, with some absent. D and trimming come from the DNA, and the V and J calls and clone size come from that table. The sample includes under 250,000 clones, 70% to 90% of them seen just once. The data are from a study of blood T cell repertoires in COVID-19. Study-wide background: COVID-19 samples collected from the United States, Italy and Spain covered acute and convalescent phases. Nucleic acid was either cDNA or gDNA, and it came from T cells, B-cell-depleted T cells, or PBMCs.

The CDR3 extends over 16 amino acids. Germline V CDR1 and CDR2: MNHEY, SVGEGT. Trimming took 5 bases from V and 1 from J, leaving 17 bases between them. Sequencing input: peripheral blood. The chain couples TRBV6-2 or TRBV6-3 to TRBJ1-1; D unresolved. The receptor comes from a human donor in a cohort sampled during active COVID-19. CDR3 amino acids: CASSGFGGRGNTEAFF. The CDR3 bases are TGTGCCAGCAGTGGTTTTGGAGGGCGGGGGAACACTGAAGCTTTCTTT.